The 2 T cell receptor beta chains below come from one sample, sequenced in a study of T cell repertoires in cytomegalovirus infection. MiXCR, applied by TCRdb to the reads, yields one record per CDR3 protein. Here the sample spans hundreds of thousands of distinct CDR3 sequences, about 33% being singletons. No antigen is known for these receptors. This material consisted of cultured CD8+ T cells from PBMCs, taken from culture after CMV antigen stimulation. The source is a human donor in good health (CMV status not recorded). Some clones in this sample may be carry-over from other donors' samples.

The sample holds a few counts of this clonotype. V and J are TRBV5-1 and TRBJ2-7, with D tentatively TRBD1 or TRBD2 (5 bases each). Germline V CDR1 and CDR2: SGHRS, YFSETQ. Trimming took off 1 base at V and 2 bases at J, with 13 bases between the two ends. The CDR3 is made up of 15 amino acids. CDR3 protein: CASSLSGGETYEQYF. The CDR3 nucleotides are TGCGCCAGCAGCTTGAGTGGGGGAGAGACCTACGAGCAGTACTTC.

This clonotype was seen a handful of times. In DNA form, the CDR3 reads TGTGCCACAAGGGGCAGCCGAGCCGAGCAGTTCTTC. Translating gives CATRGSRAEQFF. The gene calls are TRBV6-2 or TRBV6-3 and TRBJ2-1, with a tentative D call TRBD1 (5 bases). In germline, CDR1 is MNHEY, CDR2 SVGEGT. CDR3 length equals 12 residues. Trimming took off 10 bases at V and 10 bases at J, with 17 bases between the two ends.